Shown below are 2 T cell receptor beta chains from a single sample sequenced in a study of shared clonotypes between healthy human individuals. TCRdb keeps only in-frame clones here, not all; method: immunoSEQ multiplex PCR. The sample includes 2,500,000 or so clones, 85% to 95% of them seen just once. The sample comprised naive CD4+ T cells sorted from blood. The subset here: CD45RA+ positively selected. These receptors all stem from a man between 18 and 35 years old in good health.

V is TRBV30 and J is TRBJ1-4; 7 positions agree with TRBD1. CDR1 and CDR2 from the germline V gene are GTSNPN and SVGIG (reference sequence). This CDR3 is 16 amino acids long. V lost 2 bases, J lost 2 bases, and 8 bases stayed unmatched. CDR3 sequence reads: CAWSNQGGKTNEKLFF. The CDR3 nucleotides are TGTGCCTGGAGTAACCAAGGGGGCAAGACTAATGAAAAACTGTTTTTT. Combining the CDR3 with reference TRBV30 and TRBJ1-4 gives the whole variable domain SQTIHQWPATLVQPVGSPLSLECTVEGTSNPNLYWYRQAAGRGLQLLFYSVGIGQISSEVPQNLSASRPQDRQFILSSKKLLLSDSGFYLCAWSNQGGKTNEKLFFGSGTQLSVL.

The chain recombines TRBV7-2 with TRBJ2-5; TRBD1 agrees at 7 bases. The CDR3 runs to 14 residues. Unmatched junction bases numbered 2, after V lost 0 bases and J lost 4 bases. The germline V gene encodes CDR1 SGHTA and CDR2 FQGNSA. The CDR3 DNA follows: TGTGCCAGCAGCTTAGCGACAGGGCCAGAGACCCAGTACTTC. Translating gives CASSLATGPETQYF.